The subject of this entry is one TCR beta chain. Its target is not known. The CDR3 sequence is 13 residues long. Trimming took off 6 bases at V and 7 bases at J, with 15 bases between the two ends. The germline V gene has CDR1 GTSNPN and CDR2 SVGIG (reference sequence). The data stem from a study of cytomegalovirus exposure and HLA in healthy donors. Study observations and caveats: Analysis performed later found 16,951 TCR beta sequences associated with HLA alleles at 0.05 false discovery rate. CMV serostatus stood as the only immune exposure information on hand. Across donors, presence/absence analyses took sequencing depth to be roughly uniform.

Amplification used 60 Vbeta primers and 13 Jbeta primers. Libraries were prepared by immunoSEQ multiplex PCR; TCRdb keeps only in-frame clonotypes and omits some of them. The sample comprises about 120,000 clones, around 78% of which are singletons, and around 3.3% rests with the top ten. The receptor was isolated from a woman in her twenties or thirties in good health and CMV-seropositive. The rearrangement uses TRBV30 and TRBJ1-4; weak D call: TRBD1 (6 bases). Sequencing used PBMCs. The CDR3: CACRQVGGEKLFF. CDR3 in DNA: TGTGCCTGTCGACAGGTAGGAGGTGAAAAACTGTTTTTT.